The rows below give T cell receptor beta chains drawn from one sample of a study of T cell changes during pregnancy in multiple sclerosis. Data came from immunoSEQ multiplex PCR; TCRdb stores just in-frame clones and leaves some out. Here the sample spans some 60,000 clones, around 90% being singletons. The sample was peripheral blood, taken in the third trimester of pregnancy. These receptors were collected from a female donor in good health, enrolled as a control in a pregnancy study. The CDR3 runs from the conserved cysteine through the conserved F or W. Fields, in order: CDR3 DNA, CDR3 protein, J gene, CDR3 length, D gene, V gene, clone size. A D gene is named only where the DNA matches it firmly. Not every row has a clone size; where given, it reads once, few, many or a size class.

TGCAAGACAGTAATGAACACTGAAGCTTTCTTT | CKTVMNTEAFF | TRBJ1-1 | 11 | . | TRBV20-1 | .
TGTGCCATCAGTGCTTCGGTAGCGGGGGAGACCCAGTACTTC | CAISASVAGETQYF | TRBJ2-5 | 14 | TRBD2 | TRBV10-3 | .
TGCAGTGCTTTTCATGGAAACACCATATATTTT | CSAFHGNTIYF | TRBJ1-3 | 11 | . | TRBV20-1 | .
TGCGCCAGCAGCCAAGATCTCAGCGGGGGGGCCGGTTCTGAGCAGTTCTTC | CASSQDLSGGAGSEQFF | TRBJ2-1 | 17 | TRBD2 | TRBV4-3 | .
TGTGCCAGCAGTTTATATTCCCCTCGGGCTAGCGGGGGGTTCCACGAGCAGTACTTC | CASSLYSPRASGGFHEQYF | TRBJ2-7 | 19 | TRBD2 | TRBV27 | .
TGCGCCAGCAGTTCGTGGGGGCATGAGCAGTTCTTC | CASSSWGHEQFF | TRBJ2-1 | 12 | . | TRBV4-1 | .
TGTGCCAGCAGCTTAGGAGGCGGGAACGAGCAGTACTTC | CASSLGGGNEQYF | TRBJ2-7 | 13 | . | TRBV11-3 | .
TGTGCCAGCAGCTTAGTACAGGGGGATATACCTTACACTGAAGCTTTCTTT | CASSLVQGDIPYTEAFF | TRBJ1-1 | 17 | TRBD1 | TRBV7-2 | .
TGCGCCAGCAGAGTTGAGGGCCGCTATACAGATACGCAGTATTTT | CASRVEGRYTDTQYF | TRBJ2-3 | 15 | . | TRBV5-1 | once
TGCAGCGTTGTGCGGGTAGGAAACACTGAAGCTTTCTTT | CSVVRVGNTEAFF | TRBJ1-1 | 13 | . | TRBV29-1 | .
TGTGCCAGCGTAGGGGTCGGCGATACGCAGTATTTT | CASVGVGDTQYF | TRBJ2-3 | 12 | . | TRBV5-6 | .
TGTGCCAGCAGCTGGACAGACCACATGAACACTGAAGCTTTCTTT | CASSWTDHMNTEAFF | TRBJ1-1 | 15 | . | TRBV11-2 | .
TGTGCCATCGGGAAGGGGGACAATAGCAATCAGCCCCAGCATTTT | CAIGKGDNSNQPQHF | TRBJ1-5 | 15 | . | TRBV10-3 | .
TGTGCCAGCTCACCACGGCTCGGGGAGCTGTTTTTT | CASSPRLGELFF | TRBJ2-2 | 12 | . | TRBV18 | .
TGTGCCAGCAGCGTAACAGCGGGAGAGTATTTCAATGAGCAGTTCTTC | CASSVTAGEYFNEQFF | TRBJ2-1 | 16 | TRBD2 | TRBV9 | .
TGTGCCAGCAGCTTTCCCGCTAGCGGGAGAGAGACCCAGTACTTC | CASSFPASGRETQYF | TRBJ2-5 | 15 | TRBD2 | TRBV7-2 | .
TGTGCCAGCAGCCACGTGGGGGCACTGAACACTGAAGCTTTCTTT | CASSHVGALNTEAFF | TRBJ1-1 | 15 | . | TRBV6-5 | .
TGTGCCAGCAGCGTAGCTACGGGGGGGATTAATGGCTACACCTTC | CASSVATGGINGYTF | TRBJ1-2 | 15 | . | TRBV9 | .
TGCGCCAGCAGTGAGGGGACAGGGGCGGCCTACGAGCAGTACTTC | CASSEGTGAAYEQYF | TRBJ2-7 | 15 | TRBD1 | TRBV10-1 | .
TGTGCCAGCACCCTGGGACAGGGAGGCGAAAAACTGTTTTTT | CASTLGQGGEKLFF | TRBJ1-4 | 14 | TRBD1 | TRBV9 | .
TGTGCCAGCGGCGGGAGGGCCGTCACCGGGGAGCTGTTTTTT | CASGGRAVTGELFF | TRBJ2-2 | 14 | TRBD2 | TRBV7-2 | .
TGTGCCAGCAGTCAGGGCAACTACGAGCAGTACTTC | CASSQGNYEQYF | TRBJ2-7 | 12 | . | TRBV2 | .
TGTGCTAGTGCCCGGACAGGGGACACCGGGGAGCTGTTTTTT | CASARTGDTGELFF | TRBJ2-2 | 14 | TRBD1 | TRBV12-5 | .
TGCGCCAGCAGCTTGGGGACAGGGGCTCGAGAAAAACTGTTTTTT | CASSLGTGAREKLFF | TRBJ1-4 | 15 | TRBD1 | TRBV5-1 | .
TGTGCCAGCAGCACTCAAGGGGGACAAGTGAACTATGGCTACACCTTC | CASSTQGGQVNYGYTF | TRBJ1-2 | 16 | . | TRBV5-4 | .
TGTGCCAGCAGTTACTCGGGAGGGTACACTGAAGCTTTCTTT | CASSYSGGYTEAFF | TRBJ1-1 | 14 | . | TRBV6-5 | .
TGTGCCAGCAGTTACGATCGTAGAAGCACCGGGGAGCTGTTTTTT | CASSYDRRSTGELFF | TRBJ2-2 | 15 | . | TRBV6-5 | once
TGTGCCTGGAGTAGAGACACTGAAGCTTTCTTT | CAWSRDTEAFF | TRBJ1-1 | 11 | . | TRBV30 | .
TGTGCCAGCAGCCCACAAATCGGACTCGGGGCCAACGTCCTGACTTTC | CASSPQIGLGANVLTF | TRBJ2-6 | 16 | . | TRBV5-6 | .
TGTGCCAGCTCAGGTGTAGCGGGGGCCCAGAACCCACAAGATACGCAGTATTTT | CASSGVAGAQNPQDTQYF | TRBJ2-3 | 18 | TRBD2 | TRBV18 | .
TGTGCCAGCAGTCTACTCCGGGACAGGGTGAGAGGGACTGAAGCTTTCTTT | CASSLLRDRVRGTEAFF | TRBJ1-1 | 17 | TRBD1 | TRBV27 | .
TGTGCCAGCAGCCCCAATATACAGGGGGAAGCTTTCTTT | CASSPNIQGEAFF | TRBJ1-1 | 13 | TRBD1 | TRBV13 | .
TGTGCCAGCAGCCTGGTTCTTAGCAGCGGCACTGAAGCTTTCTTT | CASSLVLSSGTEAFF | TRBJ1-1 | 15 | . | TRBV5-6 | .
TGTGCCAGCAGCTTAGAGGGACTAGCGGGGGAGAATGAGCAGTTCTTC | CASSLEGLAGENEQFF | TRBJ2-1 | 16 | TRBD2 | TRBV11-2 | .
TGTGCCTGGAGTGTACATGTGAACACTGAAGCTTTCTTT | CAWSVHVNTEAFF | TRBJ1-1 | 13 | . | TRBV30 | .
TGTGCCAGCAGTATTCAGGGAGGTTACAATGAGCAGTTCTTC | CASSIQGGYNEQFF | TRBJ2-1 | 14 | . | TRBV6-1 | .
TGTGCCAGCACCAAGCTTCCGGGAGCGGACACTGAAGCTTTCTTT | CASTKLPGADTEAFF | TRBJ1-1 | 15 | . | TRBV6-4 | few
TGTGCCAGCAGTGAAGGTGGGGCTAGCACAGATACGCAGTATTTT | CASSEGGASTDTQYF | TRBJ2-3 | 15 | . | TRBV6-4 | .
TGTGCCAGCAGCTTAGTGGGACAGGGTGCTGGAAACACCATATATTTT | CASSLVGQGAGNTIYF | TRBJ1-3 | 16 | TRBD1 | TRBV7-2 | .
TGTGCCTGGAATCGGGGGGCAGATACGCAGTATTTT | CAWNRGADTQYF | TRBJ2-3 | 12 | TRBD2 | TRBV30 | .
TGTGCCAGCAGCGACCAGGGGGTGCATGGCTACACCTTC | CASSDQGVHGYTF | TRBJ1-2 | 13 | TRBD1 | TRBV6-5 | .